This note documents a single T cell receptor beta chain sequence. Its antigen is unidentified. Amplification used 60 Vbeta primers and 13 Jbeta primers. Clones were sequenced by immunoSEQ multiplex PCR, and TCRdb holds only the in-frame ones, with some missing. Of around 120,000 clones detected, roughly 77% appear once; the ten largest clones hold about 4.9%. The record originates from a study of cytomegalovirus exposure and HLA in healthy donors. General observations from the study: Presence/absence analyses assumed roughly uniform sequencing depth across donors.

V was clipped by 6 bases and J by 0 bases; unmatched bases: 10. CDR1 is MNHEY, CDR2 SMNVEV, per germline (reference sequence). The CDR3 has 17 residues. This TCR derives from a man aged 45-60 years in good health and CMV-seropositive. Sequences were obtained from PBMCs. The J gene is TRBJ1-5, the V gene TRBV27, with 8 bases that match TRBD1. CDR3 residues: CASRPPDRAYSNQPQHF. CDR3 nucleotides: TGTGCCAGCAGGCCCCCGGACAGGGCTTATAGCAATCAGCCCCAGCATTTT.